Following are 11 T cell receptor beta chains from one sample sequenced in a study of blood T cell repertoires in COVID-19. Some clones are missing from TCRdb's copy, which holds only in-frame ones; the method was immunoSEQ multiplex PCR. The table includes roughly 72,000 clones, 85% to 90% detected once. Sequencing was performed on peripheral blood. The receptors here all came from a human donor in a cohort sampled during active COVID-19.

The chain joins TRBV9 to TRBJ1-2; no reliable D call. Trimming left V 0 bases short and J 9 bases short, with 6 bases between. CDR1 is SGDLS and CDR2 is YYNGEE in the germline V gene. The CDR3 runs to 11 residues. DNA of the CDR3: TGTGCCAGCAGCGTAGCTACGAGCTACACCTTC. Translation gives CASSVATSYTF.

This chain uses TRBV3-1 (or the pseudogene TRBV3-2) with TRBJ2-3; tentatively, D is TRBD2 (7 bases). This CDR3 region has 17 residues. Trimming stripped 1 base from V and 1 base from J, with 15 bases between. The germline V gene has CDR1 LGHDT and CDR2 YNNKEL (reference sequence). CDR3 sequence (DNA): TGTGCCAGCAGCCAAGGTCTTGGGGGGGGCGGCACAGATACGCAGTATTTT. It is translated as CASSQGLGGGGTDTQYF.

V and J are TRBV6-5 and TRBJ1-1; 10 bases map to TRBD1. V lost 6 bases and J lost 1; bases outside the gene matches: 2. The CDR3 has 14 amino acids. CDR1 MNHEY and CDR2 SVGAGI come from the germline V gene. As DNA, the CDR3 is TGTGCCAGCAGAAGGGACAGGGGGAACACTGAAGCTTTCTTT. Translated, it gives CASRRDRGNTEAFF.

The chain combines TRBV5-1 with TRBJ1-2, with TRBD1 matching 8 bases. CDR1 SGHRS and CDR2 YFSETQ come from the germline V gene. This CDR3 region has 14 residues. Germline trimming cut 3 bases from V and 4 bases from J; bases unmatched to any gene: 5. CDR3 DNA: TGCGCCAGCAGCTCCGGACAGGGAGGCTATGGCTACACCTTC. Amino acid sequence: CASSSGQGGYGYTF.

This sequence joins TRBV7-2 and TRBJ1-6, with TRBD1 matching 7 bases. With 6 bases clipped from V and 5 bases from J, the junction kept 1 base outside the gene matches. Germline values: CDR1 SGHTA, CDR2 FQGNSA. The CDR3 totals 13 residues. CDR3 coding DNA: TGTGCCAGCAGTACAGGGGATAATTCACCCCTCCACTTT. Amino acid sequence: CASSTGDNSPLHF.

This chain connects TRBV29-1 to TRBJ1-4, with 10 bases matching TRBD1. The CDR3 consists of 12 residues. Germline-derived CDR1 and CDR2 are SQVTM and ANQGSEA. V was pared by 7 bases and J by 8 bases, with 4 bases of the junction left unmatched. The CDR3 loop reads CSARTGGEKLFF. The DNA of the CDR3 is TGCAGCGCTAGGACAGGGGGGGAAAAACTGTTTTTT.

The chain couples TRBV19 to TRBJ2-7; 10 bases are shared with TRBD1. Per germline, CDR1 LNHDA and CDR2 SQIVND (reference sequence). The length of the CDR3 is 15 residues. V gave up 6 bases and J gave up 4 bases; unmatched junction bases: 9. Here the CDR3 DNA reads TGTGCCAGTAGCCCTGGAGGACAGGGGGGTTACGAGCAGTACTTC. Amino acids: CASSPGGQGGYEQYF.

This sequence joins TRBV4-2 and TRBJ1-4; D gene ambiguous. This CDR3 is 16 amino acids long. V was trimmed by 0 bases and J by 6 bases, leaving 14 bases between them. Germline V gene data show CDR1 as LGHNA and CDR2 as YNFKEQ. For the CDR3, the DNA is TGTGCCAGCAGCCAAGATTACGGAGGAAATGATGAAAAACTGTTTTTT. This translates into CASSQDYGGNDEKLFF.

This chain connects TRBV28 to TRBJ2-7; the match to TRBD1 covers 12 bases. V lost 3 bases to trimming and J lost 5 bases; unmatched junction nucleotides: 8. The CDR3 runs to 16 residues. Looked up from germline, CDR1 is MDHEN and CDR2 is SYDVKM. The CDR3 DNA reads TGTGCCAGCAGTTTCGTGGGGGGGACAGGGGGCAACGAGCAGTACTTC. It is translated as CASSFVGGTGGNEQYF.

This clone was found once. The chain uses TRBV19 and TRBJ2-4, with 9 bases identical to TRBD2. The V and J ends lost 3 bases and 0 bases, in that order; junction bases with no gene match: 9. This CDR3 has 18 amino acids. Germline lookup yields CDR1 LNHDA and CDR2 SQIVND (reference sequence). The CDR3 is CASSIASGAHLAKNIQYF. The DNA for the CDR3 is TGTGCCAGTAGTATTGCTAGCGGGGCCCACCTAGCCAAAAACATTCAGTACTTC.

This chain uses TRBV4-1 with TRBJ1-4, with D maybe TRBD1 (5 bases). Germline CDR1 MGHRA, CDR2 YSYEKL. CDR3 size: 15 residues. Trimming cost V 0 bases and J 8 bases, with 13 bases left between them. CDR3 in DNA: TGCGCCAGCAGCCAAGAAACCAGGGTGGGGGAAAAACTGTTTTTT. It encodes CASSQETRVGEKLFF.